These 10 T cell receptor beta chains share one sample of origin, sequenced in a study of identical twins. TCRdb ran MiXCR on the 5' RACE reads and lists one entry per CDR3 protein. The sample has about 660,000 distinct CDR3 sequences, under 9% seen once. The same sample was also used in a study of yellow fever vaccine responses in identical twins.

Source material: PBMCs. All receptors derive from a woman in her late teens or twenties in good health.

This clonotype appeared a few times. This rearrangement joins TRBV4-3 to TRBJ2-1; 7 bases are shared with TRBD1. J lost 9 bases, V lost 1 base, and 3 bases had no gene match. Germline V gene data show CDR1 as LGHNA and CDR2 as YSLEER. The CDR3 length is 13 residues. CDR3 sequence reads: CASSQVRTGEQFF. CDR3 coding DNA: TGCGCCAGCAGCCAAGTCCGGACAGGTGAGCAGTTCTTC.

This clonotype was picked up many times. The chain uses TRBV27 and TRBJ2-7; D ambiguous. V dropped 5 bases and J dropped 7 bases, with 18 bases sitting between them. CDR3 length: 14 amino acids. From germline, CDR1 is MNHEY and CDR2 SMNVEV (reference sequence). For the CDR3, the DNA is TGTGCCAGCAGTCCCCTACTGACTCCCCAGGAGCAGTACTTC. This translates into CASSPLLTPQEQYF.

There are a few counts of this clonotype. This chain connects TRBV27 to TRBJ2-2, with 7 bases fitting TRBD2. This CDR3 comprises 14 residues. Losses at the gene ends were 3 bases for V and 6 bases for J; bases not matched to a gene: 4. Germline V CDR1 and CDR2: MNHEY, SMNVEV (reference sequence). The CDR3 bases are TGTGCCAGCAGTTTTGTGGGAGGGGCCGGGGAGCTGTTTTTT. It specifies CASSFVGGAGELFF.

J is TRBJ1-2 and V is TRBV6-2 or TRBV6-3; D not certain. CDR1 is MNHEY and CDR2 is SVGEGT in the germline V gene. V was trimmed by 6 bases and J by 1 base, leaving 6 bases between them. The CDR3 loop spans 12 amino acids. This CDR3 is CASRNLNYGYTF. CDR3 sequence (DNA): TGTGCCAGCAGGAATCTTAACTATGGCTACACCTTC.

This clonotype was counted many times. The chain combines TRBV2 with TRBJ2-2, with D possibly being TRBD1 (6 bases). Trimming stripped 2 bases from V and 4 bases from J, with 14 bases between. Germline loops: CDR1 SNHLY, CDR2 FYNNEI. The CDR3 spans 16 residues. CDR3 in DNA: TGTGCCAGCAGTGAACCCTGGGGGCAGGGCACCGGGGAGCTGTTTTTT. This gives the protein CASSEPWGQGTGELFF.

This clonotype was counted at least ten times. The chain is built from TRBV12-3 or TRBV12-4 and TRBJ2-1; TRBD2 agrees at 10 bases. The CDR3 runs to 17 residues. After removal of 3 bases from V and 4 bases from J, the junction contained 9 bases not matched to a gene. This CDR3 reads CASSFITGTSAYNEQFF. For the CDR3, the DNA is TGTGCCAGCAGTTTCATCACAGGGACTAGCGCTTACAATGAGCAGTTCTTC.

The CDR3, as DNA: TGCGCCAGCAGCCAAGTTGTGTCCGCAGCCGCCTACGAGCAGTACTTC. It translates to CASSQVVSAAAYEQYF. This chain uses TRBV4-1 with TRBJ2-7; D gene unclear. Germline lookup yields CDR1 MGHRA and CDR2 YSYEKL. This CDR3 region has 16 residues. Trimming stripped 1 base from V and 2 bases from J, with 15 bases between.

The rearrangement uses TRBV6-1 and TRBJ2-1, with 7 bases fitting TRBD1. Germline V gene sequence: CDR1 MNHNS, CDR2 SASEGT. There are 14 residues in the CDR3. V shed 4 bases, J shed 9 bases, and the junction held 9 bases outside the gene matches. This chain's CDR3 is CASSARDRSSEQFF. In DNA form, the CDR3 reads TGTGCCAGCAGTGCAAGGGACAGATCAAGTGAGCAGTTCTTC.

This clonotype was detected ten times or more. The rearrangement links TRBV28 to TRBJ2-1; 8 bases map to TRBD1. Germline V gives CDR1 MDHEN, CDR2 SYDVKM. V shed 3 bases, J shed 3 bases, and the junction held 4 bases outside the gene matches. The CDR3 extends over 15 amino acids. CDR3 nucleotide sequence: TGTGCCAGCAGTTTTGACAGGGGAGGCTACAATGAGCAGTTCTTC. Encoded protein: CASSFDRGGYNEQFF.

Many counts were recorded for this clonotype. The CDR3: CASRMTLAETYNEQFF. The CDR3 bases are TGTGCCAGCAGAATGACCCTAGCGGAAACCTACAATGAGCAGTTCTTC. The chain employs TRBV6-1 and TRBJ2-1; 7 bases are a match to TRBD2. V lost 6 bases, J lost 2 bases, and 10 bases stayed unmatched. CDR3 length: 16 residues. Germline V lookup: CDR1 MNHNS, CDR2 SASEGT.